The clone carrying this TCR beta chain was found many times. Antigen specificity is unknown. This specimen comes from a study of T cells in Graves' hyperthyroidism and ophthalmopathy. Turning to the study itself: The initial diagnosis was the point when peripheral blood was collected, ahead of any treatment.

The TCR beta CDR3 regions underwent amplification using RNA transcripts as the source. In the first-round RT-PCR of the TCR CDR3, the HTBI primer set was used. TCRdb fed the multiplex PCR reads into MiXCR, producing one record per CDR3 protein. The sample has some 570,000 distinct CDR3 sequences, about 14% seen once. The germline V gene has CDR1 PRHDT and CDR2 FYEKMQ (reference sequence). The CDR3 extends over 14 amino acids. The V segment lost 5 bases and the J segment 3 bases; nucleotides outside the gene matches: 6. Overall study results and limits: By a 13 V-J model, ophthalmopathy was set apart from stable hyperthyroidism.

Criteria for exclusion of patients were uncontrolled infection, other autoimmune disease, pregnancy or lactation. The PBMCs studied were ones that came from roughly 9.1 ml fresh peripheral blood. Sequenced material: blood. The chain employs TRBV13 and TRBJ1-1; 7 bases align to TRBD1. This TCR was sampled from a woman aged 18 to 35 with Graves' ophthalmopathy. The DNA of the CDR3 is TGTGCCAGCAGCCCGGGACAGTCCTACACTGAAGCTTTCTTT. Protein: CASSPGQSYTEAFF. Supplemented by reference TRBV13 and TRBJ1-1, the full variable domain reads AAGVIQSPRHLIKEKRETATLKCYPIPRHDTVYWYQQGPGQDPQFLISFYEKMQSDKGSIPDRFSAQQFSDYHSELNMSSLELGDSALYFCASSPGQSYTEAFFGQGTRLTVV.